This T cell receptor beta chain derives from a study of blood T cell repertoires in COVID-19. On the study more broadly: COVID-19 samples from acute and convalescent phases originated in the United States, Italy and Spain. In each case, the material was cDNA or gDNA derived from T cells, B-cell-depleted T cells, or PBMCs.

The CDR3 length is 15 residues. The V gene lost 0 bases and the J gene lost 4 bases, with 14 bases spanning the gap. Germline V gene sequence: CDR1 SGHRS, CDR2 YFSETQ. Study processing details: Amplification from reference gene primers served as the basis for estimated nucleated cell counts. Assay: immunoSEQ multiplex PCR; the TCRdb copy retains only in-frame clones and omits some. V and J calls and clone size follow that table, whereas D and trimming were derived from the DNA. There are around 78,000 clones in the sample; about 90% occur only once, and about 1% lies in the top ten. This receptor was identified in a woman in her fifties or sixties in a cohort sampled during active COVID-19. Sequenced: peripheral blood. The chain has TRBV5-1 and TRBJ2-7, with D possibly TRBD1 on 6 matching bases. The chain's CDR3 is CASSLAGTRGYEQYF. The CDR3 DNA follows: TGCGCCAGCAGCTTGGCTGGGACAAGGGGTTACGAGCAGTACTTC.